This TCR beta chain was obtained from a study of OX40 agonist ivuxolimab in advanced cancers. Regarding the study in general: Ivuxolimab, which targeted the costimulatory receptor OX40 (CD134), was an agonistic, fully human IgG2 monoclonal antibody. Intravenous ivuxolimab was administered to patients every 2 weeks at six dose levels: 0.01, 0.1, 0.3, 1.5, 3 and 10 mg/kg. Of the approximately 54 patients in dose escalation, about 20 had hepatocellular carcinoma, some 15 had melanoma, 9 had renal cell carcinoma and 9 had head and neck cancer. The dose-escalation cohort was 82.7% male with a mean age of around 64 years, ranging from roughly 20 to 85. Prior anti-PD-1, anti-PD-L1 or anti-CTLA-4 therapy was permitted, and checkpoint inhibitors had been received by about 37% of dose-escalation patients. Partial responses occurred in three dose-escalation patients, of whom one had hepatocellular carcinoma and two had cutaneous melanoma. Peripheral TCRbeta sequencing was intended to test whether TCR sequence diversity was altered and clonal T-cell expansion was caused by ivuxolimab. The paper covers the monotherapy dose-escalation part of the phase I ivuxolimab trial, which included N of about 50 patients.

Patients with autoimmune disease history or receiving systemic immunosuppression were excluded from the trial. Peripheral blood for TCR sequencing was drawn from every dose cohort at baseline, at cycle 4 day 1 and at cycle 7 day 1. Samples came from an open-label, multicenter, first-in-human phase I dose-escalation trial of ivuxolimab. The trial enrolled adults with locally advanced or metastatic head and neck squamous cell, hepatocellular, melanoma or renal cell carcinoma. Before TCR sequencing, CD4+ T cells and CD8+ T cells from peripheral blood were sorted into separate populations. What the study reported, not specific to this receptor: After ivuxolimab, CD8+ T cells had more expanded clones than CD4+ T cells on average. In partial responders in the 0.1-3.0 mg/kg groups, normalized peripheral clonal expansion was found to be among the lowest, especially among CD8+ T cells. Antigen specificity was not determined for the clonally expanded peripheral T cells. At doses from 0.1 to 3.0 mg/kg, clonal expansion was seen in both CD4+ and CD8+ blood T cells between baseline and week 6. Low levels of normalized T-cell clonal expansion were also seen in some nonresponding patients.

The germline V gene encodes CDR1 MGHDK and CDR2 SYGVNS. Relative to germline, V is 6 bases shorter and J is 2 bases shorter, with 10 bases between their ends. From the cysteine up to the phenylalanine, the CDR3 has a length of 13 residues. Here the CDR3 DNA is all that survives: 39 bases in frame from base 1. Worth noting for this clone: The target of this receptor is not known. Per-base qualities were not stored, and no clone one base away is much larger.

To sequence the TCRbeta CDR3 region, genomic DNA was isolated from the sorted cells. The immunoSEQ Assay was used to sequence the TCRbeta CDR3 regions. Imported from immuneACCESS, the table was reduced by TCRdb to in-frame sequences with V and J called. These copies leave out some clones; in studies compared against another copy, an unresolved V gene accounts for under half, and the cause of the remainder is not known. For this sample the table gives 45,000 to 65,000 clones, of which more than 70% were detected only once. The ten largest clones add up to 3.6% of the sample. The rearranged segments are TRBV25-1 and TRBJ1-1; tentative D gene TRBD1, with 5 bases matching. The source was CD4+ or CD8+ T cells sorted from blood, collected in a trial of the OX40 agonist ivuxolimab. This receptor was obtained from an adult with an advanced solid tumor such as melanoma, head and neck, liver or kidney cancer. The DNA is as follows: TGTGCCAGCAGGGGGACGATTAACACTGAAGCTTTCTTT. This encodes CASRGTINTEAFF.